This T cell receptor beta chain was sequenced during a study of blood T cell repertoires in COVID-19. As for the study in general: From T cells, B-cell-depleted T cells, or PBMCs came the material, which was cDNA or gDNA.

CDR1 is MDHEN, CDR2 SYDVKM, per germline. V shed 7 bases, J shed 4 bases, and the junction held 3 bases outside the gene matches. CDR3 length: 14 amino acids. Assay used: immunoSEQ multiplex PCR; TCRdb lists only in-frame clones, some missing. The table lists 68,000 or so clones, over 75% of them singletons. Sequencing input: peripheral blood. The chain recombines TRBV28 with TRBJ2-3; 12 bases agree with TRBD2. The source of this sequence is a human donor in a cohort sampled during active COVID-19. Written as DNA, the CDR3 is TGTGCCAGCACTAGCGGGGGGGCGGCAGATACGCAGTATTTT. Translated: CASTSGGAADTQYF.